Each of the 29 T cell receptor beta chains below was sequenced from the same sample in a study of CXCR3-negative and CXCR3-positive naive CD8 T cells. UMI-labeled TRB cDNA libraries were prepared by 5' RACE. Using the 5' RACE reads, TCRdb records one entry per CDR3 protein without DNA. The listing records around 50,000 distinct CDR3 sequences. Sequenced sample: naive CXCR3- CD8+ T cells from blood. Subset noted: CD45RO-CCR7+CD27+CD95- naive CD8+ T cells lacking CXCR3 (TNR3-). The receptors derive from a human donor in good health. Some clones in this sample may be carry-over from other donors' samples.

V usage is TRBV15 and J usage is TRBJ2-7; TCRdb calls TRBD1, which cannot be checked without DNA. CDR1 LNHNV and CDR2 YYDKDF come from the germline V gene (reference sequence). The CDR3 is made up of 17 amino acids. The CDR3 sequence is CATSPRRGQGLTYEQYF.

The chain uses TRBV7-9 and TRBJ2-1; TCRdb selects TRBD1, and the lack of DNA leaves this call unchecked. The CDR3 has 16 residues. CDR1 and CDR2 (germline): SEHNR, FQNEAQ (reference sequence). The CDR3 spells CASSHDRANSYNEQFF.

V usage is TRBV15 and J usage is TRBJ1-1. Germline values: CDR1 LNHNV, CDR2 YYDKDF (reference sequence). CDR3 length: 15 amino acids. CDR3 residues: CATLSGDGLNTEAFF.

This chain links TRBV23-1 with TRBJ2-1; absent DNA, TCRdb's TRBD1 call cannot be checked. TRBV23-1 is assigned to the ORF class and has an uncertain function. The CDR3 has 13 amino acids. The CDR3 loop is CASSPFWKNEQFF.

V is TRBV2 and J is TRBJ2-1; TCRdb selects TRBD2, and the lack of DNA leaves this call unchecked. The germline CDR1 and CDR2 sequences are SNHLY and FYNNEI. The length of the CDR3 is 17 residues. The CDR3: CASSGTSGRGSYNEQFF.

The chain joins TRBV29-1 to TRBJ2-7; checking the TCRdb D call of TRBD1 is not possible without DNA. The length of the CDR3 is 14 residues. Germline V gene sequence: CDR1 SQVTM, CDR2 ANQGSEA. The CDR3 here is CSVQVAGGPYEQYF.

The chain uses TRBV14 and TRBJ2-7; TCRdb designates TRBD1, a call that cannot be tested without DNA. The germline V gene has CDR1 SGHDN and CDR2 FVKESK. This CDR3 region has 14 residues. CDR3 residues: CASSWAQGGYEQYF. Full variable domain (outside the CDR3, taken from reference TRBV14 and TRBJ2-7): EAGVTQFPSHSVIEKGQTVTLRCDPISGHDNLYWYRRVMGKEIKFLLHFVKESKQDESGMPNNRFLAERTGGTYSTLKVQPAELEDSGVYFCASSWAQGGYEQYFGPGTRLTVT.

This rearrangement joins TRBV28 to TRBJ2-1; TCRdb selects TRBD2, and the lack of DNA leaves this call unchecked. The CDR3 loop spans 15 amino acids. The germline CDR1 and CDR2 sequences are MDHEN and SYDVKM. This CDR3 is CASSLEYTSIHEQFF.

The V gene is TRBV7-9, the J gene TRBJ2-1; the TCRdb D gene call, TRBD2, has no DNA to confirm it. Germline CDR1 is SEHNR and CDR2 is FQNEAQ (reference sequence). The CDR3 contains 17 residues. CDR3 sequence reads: CASSLRTSGSSYNEQFF.

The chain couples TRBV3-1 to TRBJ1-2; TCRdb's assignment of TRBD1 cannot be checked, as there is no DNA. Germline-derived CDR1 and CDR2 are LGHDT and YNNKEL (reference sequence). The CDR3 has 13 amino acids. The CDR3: CASSQRDSYGYTF.

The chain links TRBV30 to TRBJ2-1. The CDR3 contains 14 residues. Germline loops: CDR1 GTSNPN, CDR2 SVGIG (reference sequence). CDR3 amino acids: CAWSRGGSYNEQFF.

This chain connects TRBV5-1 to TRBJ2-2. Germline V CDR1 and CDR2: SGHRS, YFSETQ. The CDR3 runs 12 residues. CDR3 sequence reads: CASSFSGGELFF.

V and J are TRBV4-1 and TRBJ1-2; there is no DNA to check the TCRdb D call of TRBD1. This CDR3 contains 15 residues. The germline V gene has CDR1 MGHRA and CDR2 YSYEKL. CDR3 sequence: CASSQVGQGWDGYTF.

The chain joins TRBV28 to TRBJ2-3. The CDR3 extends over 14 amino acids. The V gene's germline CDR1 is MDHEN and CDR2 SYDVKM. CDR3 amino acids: CASSADARTDTQYF.

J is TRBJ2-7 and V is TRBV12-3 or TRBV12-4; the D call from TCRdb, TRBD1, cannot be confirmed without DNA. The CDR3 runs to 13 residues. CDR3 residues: CASSPGGALEQYF.

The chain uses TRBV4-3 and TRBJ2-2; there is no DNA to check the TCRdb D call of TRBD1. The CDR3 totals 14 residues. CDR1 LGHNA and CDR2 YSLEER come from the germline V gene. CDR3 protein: CASSQDLRRDNLLF.

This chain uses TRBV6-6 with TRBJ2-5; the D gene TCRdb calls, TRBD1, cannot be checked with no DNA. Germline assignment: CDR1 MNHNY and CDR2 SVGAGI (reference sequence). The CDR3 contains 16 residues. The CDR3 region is CASSYSRTGAQETQYF.

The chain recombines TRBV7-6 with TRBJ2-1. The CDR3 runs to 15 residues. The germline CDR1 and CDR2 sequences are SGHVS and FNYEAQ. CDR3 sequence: CASSFSGSSYNEQFF.

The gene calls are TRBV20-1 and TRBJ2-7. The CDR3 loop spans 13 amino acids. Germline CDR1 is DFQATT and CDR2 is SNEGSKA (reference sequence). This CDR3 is CSARSLGNYEQYF.

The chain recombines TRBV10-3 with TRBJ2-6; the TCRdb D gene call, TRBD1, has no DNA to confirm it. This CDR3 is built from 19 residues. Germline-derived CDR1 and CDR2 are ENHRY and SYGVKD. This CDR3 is CAMSDWGDEGLSGANVLTF.

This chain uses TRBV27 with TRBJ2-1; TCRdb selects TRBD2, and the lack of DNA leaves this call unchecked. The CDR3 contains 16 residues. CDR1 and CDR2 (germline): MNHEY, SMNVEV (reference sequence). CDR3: CASSLMSGRFINEQFF.

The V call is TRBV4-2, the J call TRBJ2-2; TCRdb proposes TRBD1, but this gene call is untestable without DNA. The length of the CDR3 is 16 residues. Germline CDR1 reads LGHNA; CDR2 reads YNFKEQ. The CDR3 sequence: CASRTGWDLGNGELFF.

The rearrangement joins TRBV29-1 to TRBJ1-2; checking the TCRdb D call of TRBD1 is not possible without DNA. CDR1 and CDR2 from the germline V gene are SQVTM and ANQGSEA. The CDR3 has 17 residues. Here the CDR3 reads CSAVGKKGSASNYGYTF.

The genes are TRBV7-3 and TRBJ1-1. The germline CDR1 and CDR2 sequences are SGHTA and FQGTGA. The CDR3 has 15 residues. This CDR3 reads CASSPSVGPSTEAFF.

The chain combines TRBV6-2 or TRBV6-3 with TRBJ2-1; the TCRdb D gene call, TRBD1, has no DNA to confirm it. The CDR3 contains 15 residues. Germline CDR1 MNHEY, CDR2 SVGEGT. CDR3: CASSYVPGQGTEQFF.

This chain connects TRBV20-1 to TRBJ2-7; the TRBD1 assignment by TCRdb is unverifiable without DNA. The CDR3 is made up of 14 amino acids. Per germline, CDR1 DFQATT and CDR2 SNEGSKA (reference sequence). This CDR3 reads CSGVGDTKAYEQYF.

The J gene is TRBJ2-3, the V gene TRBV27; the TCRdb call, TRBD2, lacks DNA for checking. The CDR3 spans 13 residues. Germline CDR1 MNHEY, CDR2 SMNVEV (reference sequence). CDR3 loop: CASSSSNEGTQYF.

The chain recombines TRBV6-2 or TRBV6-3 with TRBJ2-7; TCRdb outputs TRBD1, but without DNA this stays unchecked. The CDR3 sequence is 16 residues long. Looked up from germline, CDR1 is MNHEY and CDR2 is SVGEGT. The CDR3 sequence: CASSYGGTNPSYEQYF.

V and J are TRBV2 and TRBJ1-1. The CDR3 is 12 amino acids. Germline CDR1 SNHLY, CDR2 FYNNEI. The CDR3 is CARQGEGTEAFF. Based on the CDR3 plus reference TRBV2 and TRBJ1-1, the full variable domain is EPEVTQTPSHQVTQMGQEVILRCVPISNHLYFYWYRQILGQKVEFLVSFYNNEISEKSEIFDDQFSVERPDGSNFTLKIRSTKLEDSAMYFCARQGEGTEAFFGQGTRLTVV.